These 23 T cell receptor beta chains were all obtained from the same sample, sequenced in a study of T cell responses to AZD1222 COVID-19 vaccine. Profiling relied on immunoSEQ multiplex PCR, and the TCRdb table lists in-frame clones only, not all of them. This sample carries 150,000 or so clones, around 90% of them seen once, and the ten largest clones take approximately 3.9%. The material sequenced was peripheral blood, taken 28 days after the second AZD1222 dose. The receptors come from an adult who received the AZD1222 COVID-19 vaccine.

This chain connects TRBV11-3 to TRBJ2-1; D might be TRBD2 (7 bases). From germline, CDR1 is SGHNT and CDR2 YENEEA. The CDR3 totals 13 residues. V was shortened by 1 base and J by 15 bases, with 16 bases between the two germline ends. This CDR3 is CASSLAQGGAAFF. CDR3 nucleotide sequence: TGTGCCAGCAGCTTAGCCCAAGGGGGGGCGGCGTTCTTC.

V usage is TRBV9 and J usage is TRBJ1-1, with 7 bases that match TRBD1. With V trimmed by 4 bases and J by 1 base, 7 bases remained unmatched. CDR1 SGDLS and CDR2 YYNGEE come from the germline V gene. The CDR3 sequence is 15 residues long. DNA of the CDR3: TGTGCCAGCAGCCCAGGGACAGCCTCGAACACTGAAGCTTTCTTT. Its translation is CASSPGTASNTEAFF.

This clone was recorded once. This chain joins TRBV24-1 and TRBJ2-7; possibly TRBD2 for D (6 bases). Germline V gives CDR1 KGHDR, CDR2 SFDVKD. V was cut by 5 bases and J by 4 bases, with 14 bases left in between. This CDR3 has 14 amino acids. The CDR3 here is CATSGSSDQYEQYF. As DNA, the CDR3 is TGTGCCACCAGTGGGTCTAGCGACCAATACGAGCAGTACTTC.

This chain joins TRBV2 and TRBJ2-2; TRBD2 matches at 11 bases. In germline, CDR1 is SNHLY, CDR2 FYNNEI. V dropped 6 bases and J dropped 4; count of bases not matched to a gene: 7. This CDR3 contains 16 residues. The CDR3 sequence is CASSDKLAGATGELFF. The CDR3 bases are TGTGCCAGCAGCGACAAACTAGCGGGGGCCACCGGGGAGCTGTTTTTT. The variable domain in full, completed from reference TRBV2 and TRBJ2-2, reads EPEVTQTPSHQVTQMGQEVILRCVPISNHLYFYWYRQILGQKVEFLVSFYNNEISEKSEIFDDQFSVERPDGSNFTLKIRSTKLEDSAMYFCASSDKLAGATGELFFGEGSRLTVL.

This clone was observed a few times. The chain carries TRBV7-8 and TRBJ1-3, with D uncertain. V was cut by 5 bases and J by 0 bases, with 8 bases left in between. In germline, CDR1 is SGHVS, CDR2 FQNEAQ. The CDR3 totals 14 residues. CDR3 residues: CASSRSGSGNTIYF. CDR3 DNA: TGTGCCAGCAGCCGCTCAGGCTCTGGAAACACCATATATTTT.

The CDR3 is CATSRSPTTGNTIYF. The CDR3 nucleotides are TGTGCCACCAGCAGATCACCCACTACCGGAAACACCATATATTTT. The chain combines TRBV15 with TRBJ1-3, with D uncertain. Germline V gene sequence: CDR1 LNHNV, CDR2 YYDKDF (reference sequence). Trimming cost V 2 bases and J 4 bases, with 12 bases left between them. The CDR3 is 15 amino acids.

This CDR3 reads CASSLGFGGGTGELFF. DNA of the CDR3: TGTGCCAGCAGCTTAGGGTTTGGGGGCGGAACCGGGGAGCTGTTTTTT. The rearrangement uses TRBV7-7 and TRBJ2-2, with D possibly TRBD1 on 6 matching bases. Trimming took 1 base from V and 5 from J, leaving 14 bases between them. In germline, CDR1 is SSHAT, CDR2 FNYEAQ (reference sequence). This CDR3 is built from 16 residues.

The V gene is TRBV11-3, the J gene TRBJ2-5; 7 bases align to TRBD2. Germline V gives CDR1 SGHNT, CDR2 YENEEA. The CDR3 covers 15 residues. V was pared by 6 bases and J by 2 bases, with 9 bases of the junction left unmatched. CDR3 bases: TGTGCCAGCAGTATATTCCAGGGAGGGCAAGAGACCCAGTACTTC. Its protein is CASSIFQGGQETQYF.

The chain combines TRBV27 with TRBJ1-2, with 8 bases aligning to TRBD1. Trimming took 6 bases from V and 5 from J; bases not matched to a gene: 8. This CDR3 is built from 14 residues. In germline, CDR1 is MNHEY, CDR2 SMNVEV (reference sequence). CDR3 region: CASRPGGVGYGYTF. In nucleotides, the CDR3 is TGTGCCAGCAGACCAGGGGGCGTGGGGTATGGCTACACCTTC.

In nucleotides, the CDR3 is TGTGCCAGCAGCTACACTCAGGGGTACGATGAGCAGTTCTTC. The encoded protein is CASSYTQGYDEQFF. The gene calls are TRBV13 and TRBJ2-1; tentatively, D is TRBD1 (6 bases). CDR3 size: 14 residues. V was cut by 4 bases and J by 8 bases, with 15 bases left in between. CDR1 and CDR2 from the germline V gene are PRHDT and FYEKMQ (reference sequence).

The J gene is TRBJ2-3, the V gene TRBV19; 7 bases map to TRBD2. V trimming: 7 bases; J trimming: 2 bases; junction bases outside the gene matches: 6. The CDR3 spans 14 residues. Germline V CDR1 and CDR2: LNHDA, SQIVND (reference sequence). CDR3 coding DNA: TGTGCCAGTACGAGCGGGATCGACACAGATACGCAGTATTTT. This translates into CASTSGIDTDTQYF.

The chain carries TRBV19 and TRBJ1-2, with 8 bases lining up with TRBD1. The V segment lost 6 bases and the J segment 8 bases; nucleotides outside the gene matches: 8. The CDR3 totals 13 residues. Per the germline V gene, CDR1 is LNHDA and CDR2 is SQIVND (reference sequence). This CDR3 reads CASRKVDRAGYTF. CDR3 nucleotides: TGTGCCAGTAGAAAAGTGGACAGGGCGGGCTACACCTTC.

This chain links TRBV5-8 with TRBJ2-2; the D gene is possibly TRBD1 (5 bases). This CDR3 is 14 amino acids long. V lost 7 bases and J lost 3, with 13 bases in between. Germline V gives CDR1 SGHTS, CDR2 YDEGEE. The CDR3 loop reads CASRSRVYTGELFF. CDR3 in DNA: TGTGCCAGCCGGAGCAGGGTCTACACCGGGGAGCTGTTTTTT. The variable domain in full, completed from reference TRBV5-8 and TRBJ2-2, reads EAGVTQSPTHLIKTRGQQATLRCSPISGHTSVYWYQQALGLGLQFLLWYDEGEERNRGNFPPRFSGRQFPNYSSELNVNALELEDSALYLCASRSRVYTGELFFGEGSRLTVL.

This rearrangement joins TRBV24-1 to TRBJ1-5; TRBD1 might be the D (6 bases). Germline CDR1 and CDR2: KGHDR and SFDVKD. V was clipped by 6 bases and J by 2 bases, with 13 bases between them. The CDR3 extends over 15 amino acids. The chain's CDR3 is CATSTGGLGNQPQHF. DNA of the CDR3: TGTGCCACCAGTACTGGGGGGCTAGGCAATCAGCCCCAGCATTTT.

The chain couples TRBV9 to TRBJ2-7; D is possibly TRBD1 or TRBD2 (5 bases each). The CDR3 consists of 15 residues. V lost 5 bases and J 3 bases, leaving 18 bases between the germline ends. CDR1 is SGDLS and CDR2 is YYNGEE in the germline V gene. The CDR3: CASSIIRGDHYEQYF. The CDR3 bases are TGTGCCAGCAGTATAATCCGAGGGGATCACTACGAGCAGTACTTC.

The gene calls are TRBV7-9 and TRBJ2-7, with a weak D call TRBD2 (6 bases). Germline CDR1 SEHNR, CDR2 FQNEAQ (reference sequence). The CDR3 sequence is 12 residues long. Trimming shortened V by 4 bases and J by 5 bases, and 9 bases separated the two germline ends. The CDR3 nucleotides read TGTGCCAGCAGCTCGACGGGAGACGAGCAGTACTTC. It encodes CASSSTGDEQYF.

The chain links TRBV9 to TRBJ2-3, with a weak D call TRBD2 (6 bases). CDR1 is SGDLS and CDR2 is YYNGEE in the germline V gene. With 2 bases removed from V and 2 bases from J, the gap between germline ends came to 21 bases. The CDR3 is 18 amino acids. The CDR3 is CASSVRGDGGALTDTQYF. As DNA, the CDR3 is TGTGCCAGCAGCGTGAGGGGAGACGGGGGAGCCCTCACAGATACGCAGTATTTT.

This clone occurred a few times. In nucleotides, the CDR3 is TGTGCCAGCAGGACAGGGGGGTATGGCTACACCTTC. Translating gives CASRTGGYGYTF. The V and J genes are TRBV28 and TRBJ1-2; TRBD1 matches 9 bases. Germline V gene sequence: CDR1 MDHEN, CDR2 SYDVKM. This CDR3 is built from 12 residues. Trimming cost V 6 bases and J 5 bases; bases outside gene matches: 1.

The CDR3 nucleotides are TGTGCCAGCAGCCTCCGGACAGGGGGCTCACCCCTCCACTTT. This encodes CASSLRTGGSPLHF. This chain links TRBV7-3 with TRBJ1-6; 11 bases map to TRBD1. This CDR3 is built from 14 residues. Looked up from germline, CDR1 is SGHTA and CDR2 is FQGTGA. After removal of 5 bases from V and 10 bases from J, the junction contained 4 bases not matched to a gene.

V is TRBV19 and J is TRBJ1-1; D gene unclear. Trimming cost V 3 bases and J 1 base, with 18 bases left between them. The germline V gene has CDR1 LNHDA and CDR2 SQIVND (reference sequence). This CDR3 spans 17 amino acids. DNA for the CDR3: TGTGCCAGTAGTATCGCCGGACTTATCTTCAGGAACACTGAAGCTTTCTTT. This sequence encodes CASSIAGLIFRNTEAFF.

The chain is built from TRBV3-1 (or the pseudogene TRBV3-2) and TRBJ2-5, with D perhaps matching TRBD1 or TRBD2 (5 bases each). This CDR3 comprises 17 residues. V was shortened by 0 bases and J by 2 bases, with 16 bases between the two germline ends. Germline V CDR1 and CDR2: LGHDT, YNNKEL (reference sequence). CDR3 nucleotide sequence: TGTGCCAGCAGCCAAGAGGTGGGGCGGGCGGCACAAGAGACCCAGTACTTC. It encodes CASSQEVGRAAQETQYF.

V usage is TRBV10-3 and J usage is TRBJ2-1; 10 positions agree with TRBD2. Germline V gene lookup returns CDR1 ENHRY and CDR2 SYGVKD. Losses at the gene ends were 7 bases for V and 0 bases for J; bases not matched to a gene: 9. This CDR3 is 17 amino acids long. CDR3 loop: CAIKGSSGRGSYNEQFF. The DNA for the CDR3 is TGTGCCATCAAGGGATCCAGCGGGAGGGGCTCCTACAATGAGCAGTTCTTC.

The chain couples TRBV6-2 or TRBV6-3 to TRBJ2-3; a possible D gene is TRBD2 (6 bases). Germline V gene data show CDR1 as MNHEY and CDR2 as SVGEGT. The CDR3 is 15 amino acids. The V and J ends lost 5 bases and 2 bases respectively, with 14 bases between them. Written as DNA, the CDR3 is TGTGCCAGCAGTGGAATTAGCGGATACACAGATACGCAGTATTTT. Protein sequence: CASSGISGYTDTQYF.